A single sample is the source of the 12 T cell receptor beta chains below, sequenced in a study of T cell changes during pregnancy in multiple sclerosis (dated by TCRdb to between 2018 and 2020). Receptors were amplified or captured by the immunoSEQ multiplex PCR assay. In its TCRdb copy, this immuneACCESS table keeps in-frame sequences only and misses some clones. Where compared with another copy, unresolved V genes explain less than half of these, and the others have no known cause. This sample has fewer than 40,000 clones in its table, and about 91% of those were observed once. 0.78% of the sample is held by the ten biggest clonotypes. The sample was CD4+ T cells from peripheral blood mononuclear cells, taken in the third trimester of pregnancy. The receptors were gathered from a female donor with multiple sclerosis, enrolled in a pregnancy study.

The chain links TRBV6-4 to TRBJ2-7; 11 nucleotides match TRBD2. J lost 0 bases, V lost 3 bases, and 1 base had no gene match. This CDR3 spans 15 amino acids. CDR1 and CDR2 (germline): MRHNA, SNTAGT. CDR3 coding DNA: TGTGCCAGCAGTGAAGGACTAGCGGGCTCCTACGAGCAGTACTTC. This gives the protein CASSEGLAGSYEQYF.

A single count supports this clone. This chain joins TRBV5-1 and TRBJ2-3, with 10 bases identical to TRBD2. The V and J ends lost 2 bases and 0 bases, in that order; junction bases with no gene match: 3. The CDR3 has 16 amino acids. The germline V gene encodes CDR1 SGHRS and CDR2 YFSETQ. The chain's CDR3 is CASSFLAGASTDTQYF. DNA for the CDR3: TGCGCCAGCAGCTTTCTAGCGGGAGCCAGCACAGATACGCAGTATTTT. Using reference TRBV5-1 and TRBJ2-3 for the parts outside the CDR3, the full variable domain is KAGVTQTPRYLIKTRGQQVTLSCSPISGHRSVSWYQQTPGQGLQFLFEYFSETQRNKGNFPGRFSGRQFSNSRSEMNVSTLELGDSALYLCASSFLAGASTDTQYFGPGTRLTVL.

This sequence joins TRBV2 and TRBJ1-6; D gene uncertain. CDR1 and CDR2 from the germline V gene are SNHLY and FYNNEI. V lost 6 bases and J 7 bases, leaving 10 bases between the germline ends. There are 13 residues in the CDR3. CDR3 sequence reads: CASRAEENSPLHF. The CDR3 DNA follows: TGTGCCAGCAGGGCCGAGGAGAATTCACCCCTCCACTTT.

The rearrangement uses TRBV2 and TRBJ1-1, with unresolved D. The germline V gene encodes CDR1 SNHLY and CDR2 FYNNEI. Trimming cost V 3 bases and J 1 base, with 9 bases left between them. CDR3 size: 14 residues. Here the CDR3 reads CASSDRRANTEAFF. CDR3 nucleotides: TGTGCCAGCAGTGATCGGAGGGCGAACACTGAAGCTTTCTTT.

The chain employs TRBV6-6 and TRBJ2-1, with 7 positions matching TRBD2. The length of the CDR3 is 14 residues. Per the germline V gene, CDR1 is MNHNY and CDR2 is SVGAGI (reference sequence). V shed 6 bases and J 6 bases; nucleotides not matched to a gene: 8. The CDR3 DNA sequence: TGTGCCAGCAGCTGGACTAGTGGTGCCAATGAGCAGTTCTTC. Translating gives CASSWTSGANEQFF.

This clone came up a few times. J is TRBJ1-3 and V is TRBV7-2, with D perhaps matching TRBD1 (6 bases). Trimming took off 5 bases at V and 0 bases at J, with 11 bases between the two ends. The length of the CDR3 is 15 residues. CDR1 and CDR2 (germline): SGHTA, FQGNSA. The CDR3 DNA follows: TGTGCCAGCAGCCCTACAGGGTTCTCTGGAAACACCATATATTTT. Translated, it gives CASSPTGFSGNTIYF.

J is TRBJ2-1 and V is TRBV10-3; 9 bases fit TRBD2. From germline, CDR1 is ENHRY and CDR2 SYGVKD. The CDR3 length is 17 residues. Trimming removed 7 bases from V and 10 bases from J; junction bases left unmatched: 20. DNA of the CDR3: TGTGCCATCAACACCAGTCCCACTAGCGGGTGGATTGCGGAGCAGTTCTTC. It specifies CAINTSPTSGWIAEQFF.

The chain has TRBV11-3 and TRBJ1-1; 8 nucleotides match TRBD1. Germline V CDR1 and CDR2: SGHNT, YENEEA. J gave up 4 bases and V 5 bases, and 6 bases lay outside the gene matches. This CDR3 region has 14 residues. The DNA of the CDR3 is TGTGCCAGCAGCCTACAGGGGGATTCCACTGAAGCTTTCTTT. This sequence encodes CASSLQGDSTEAFF.

This clone was seen only once. This chain links TRBV28 with TRBJ1-1; 10 nucleotides match TRBD1. From germline, CDR1 is MDHEN and CDR2 SYDVKM. With 5 bases clipped from V and 1 base from J, the junction kept 1 base outside the gene matches. The CDR3 length is 14 residues. The CDR3, as DNA: TGTGCCAGCAGTCGGACAGGGGGGAACACTGAAGCTTTCTTT. Translation gives CASSRTGGNTEAFF.

This chain links TRBV10-3 with TRBJ2-7, with 7 nucleotides matching TRBD2. The V gene end was trimmed by 10 bases and the J gene end by 0 bases; junction bases not matched to a gene: 3. The CDR3 covers 12 residues. From germline, CDR1 is ENHRY and CDR2 SYGVKD. CDR3: CATRTSSYEQYF. CDR3 DNA sequence: TGTGCCACCCGGACTAGCTCCTACGAGCAGTACTTC.

CDR3 sequence: CASSPLGTSGSGHEQFF. The CDR3, as DNA: TGTGCCAGTAGTCCCTTAGGGACTAGCGGGAGTGGACATGAGCAGTTCTTC. This chain joins TRBV19 and TRBJ2-1; 14 bases are shared with TRBD2. The V segment lost 5 bases and the J segment 8 bases; nucleotides outside the gene matches: 11. The V gene's germline CDR1 is LNHDA and CDR2 SQIVND (reference sequence). This CDR3 has 17 residues.

J is TRBJ1-1 and V is TRBV5-1, with D possibly being TRBD1 (6 bases). The CDR3 loop spans 14 amino acids. Between the trimmed V and J ends, which lost 1 base and 6 bases, there was a span of 13 bases. The germline gives CDR1 SGHRS, CDR2 YFSETQ. Here the CDR3 reads CASSLLGQSSEAFF. In nucleotides, the CDR3 is TGCGCCAGCAGCTTGCTCGGACAGTCGTCTGAAGCTTTCTTT.